A selection of T cell receptor beta chains follows, all from one sample in a study of T cell changes during pregnancy in multiple sclerosis. Clones were read by immunoSEQ multiplex PCR, and TCRdb kept only the in-frame ones, dropping some. This sample yields roughly 73,000 clones, of which approximately 92% are seen a single time; approximately 2.1% belongs to the top ten. This specimen consisted of peripheral blood, obtained in the second trimester of pregnancy. All receptors come from a female donor in good health, enrolled as a control in a pregnancy study. CDR3s include the opening cysteine and the closing phenylalanine or tryptophan.

j_gene: TRBJ2-7
v_gene: TRBV5-6
CDR3aa: CASSLNRGYEQYF

j_gene: TRBJ1-1
v_gene: TRBV6-1
CDR3aa: CASSDTMQGTRNTEAFF

j_gene: TRBJ2-5
v_gene: TRBV7-3
CDR3aa: CASSLFRTAQETQYF

j_gene: TRBJ2-5
v_gene: TRBV19
CDR3aa: CASSIGGETQYF

j_gene: TRBJ2-7
v_gene: TRBV7-9
CDR3aa: CASSLSAGEEQYF

j_gene: TRBJ2-7
v_gene: TRBV5-1
CDR3aa: CASSLALGNPSYEQYF

j_gene: TRBJ2-4
v_gene: TRBV14
CDR3aa: CASSRLGTSNIQYF

j_gene: TRBJ1-5
v_gene: TRBV6-1
CDR3aa: CAGSGGLHQPQHF

j_gene: TRBJ2-5
v_gene: TRBV11-3
CDR3aa: CASTSETQYF

j_gene: TRBJ1-2
v_gene: TRBV4-3
CDR3aa: CASSQKRYTTFYGYTF

j_gene: TRBJ1-2
v_gene: TRBV27
CDR3aa: CASSLSRGFYGYTF

j_gene: TRBJ1-6
v_gene: TRBV4-3
CDR3aa: CASSQDPSGGTRSPLHF

j_gene: TRBJ2-7
v_gene: TRBV27
CDR3aa: CASSLAGTAIYEQYF

j_gene: TRBJ1-1
v_gene: TRBV19
CDR3aa: CASSNRNTEAFF

j_gene: TRBJ1-1
v_gene: TRBV19
CDR3aa: CASSWEGRRLNTEAFF

j_gene: TRBJ1-3
v_gene: TRBV7-2
CDR3aa: CASSLRGDPGNTIYF

j_gene: TRBJ2-7
v_gene: TRBV28
CDR3aa: CASSATGVAGEQYF

j_gene: TRBJ1-5
v_gene: TRBV9
CDR3aa: CASSGTGVNQPQHF

j_gene: TRBJ2-1
v_gene: TRBV4-1
CDR3aa: CASSRTGQSNNEQFF

j_gene: TRBJ2-1
v_gene: TRBV7-2
CDR3aa: CASSWGTGNEQFF